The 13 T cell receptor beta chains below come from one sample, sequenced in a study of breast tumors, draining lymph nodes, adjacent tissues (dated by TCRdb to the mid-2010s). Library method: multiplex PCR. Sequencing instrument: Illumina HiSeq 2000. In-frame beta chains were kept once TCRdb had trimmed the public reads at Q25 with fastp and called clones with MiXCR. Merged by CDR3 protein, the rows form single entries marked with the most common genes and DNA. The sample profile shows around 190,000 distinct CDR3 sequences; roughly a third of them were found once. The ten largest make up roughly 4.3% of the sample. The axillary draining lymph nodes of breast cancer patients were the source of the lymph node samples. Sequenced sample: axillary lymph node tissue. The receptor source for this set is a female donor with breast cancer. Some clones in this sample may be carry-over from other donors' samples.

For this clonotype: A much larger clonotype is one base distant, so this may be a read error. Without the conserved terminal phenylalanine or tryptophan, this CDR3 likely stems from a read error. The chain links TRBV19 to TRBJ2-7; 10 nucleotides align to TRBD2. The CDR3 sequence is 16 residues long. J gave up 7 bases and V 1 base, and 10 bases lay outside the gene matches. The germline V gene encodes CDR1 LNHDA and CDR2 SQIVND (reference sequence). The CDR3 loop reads CASSIGGSGGAREQYS. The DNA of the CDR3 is TGTGCCAGTAGTATAGGAGGCAGCGGGGGGGCAAGGGAGCAGTACTCC.

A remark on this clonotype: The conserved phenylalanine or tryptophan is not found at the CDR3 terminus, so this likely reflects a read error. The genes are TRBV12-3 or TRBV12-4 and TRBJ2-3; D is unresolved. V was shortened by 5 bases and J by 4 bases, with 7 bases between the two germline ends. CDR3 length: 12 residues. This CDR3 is CASSATPDTQYL. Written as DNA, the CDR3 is TGTGCCAGCAGTGCAACCCCAGATACGCAGTATCTT.

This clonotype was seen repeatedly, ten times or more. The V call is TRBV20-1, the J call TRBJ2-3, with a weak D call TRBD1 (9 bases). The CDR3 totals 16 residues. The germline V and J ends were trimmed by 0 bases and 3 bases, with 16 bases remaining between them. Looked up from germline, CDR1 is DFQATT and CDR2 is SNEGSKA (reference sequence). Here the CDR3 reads CSARESGGQGTDTQYF. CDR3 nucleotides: TGCAGTGCTAGAGAAAGCGGGGGACAGGGAACAGATACGCAGTATTTT.

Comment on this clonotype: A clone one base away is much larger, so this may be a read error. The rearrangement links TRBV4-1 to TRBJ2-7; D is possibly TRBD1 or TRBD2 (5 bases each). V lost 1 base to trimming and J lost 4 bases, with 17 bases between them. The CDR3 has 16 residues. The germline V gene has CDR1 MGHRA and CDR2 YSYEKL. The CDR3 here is CASSQASFGKGYEQYF. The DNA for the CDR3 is TGCGCCAGCAGCCAAGCCTCCTTCGGGAAGGGGTACGAGCAGTACTTC.

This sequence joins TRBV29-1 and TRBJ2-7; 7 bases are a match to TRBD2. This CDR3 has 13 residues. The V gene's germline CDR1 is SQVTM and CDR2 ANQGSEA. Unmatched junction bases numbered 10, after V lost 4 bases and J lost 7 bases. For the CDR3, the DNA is TGCAGCGTTGTTTGGGGAGGGCCTCCGGAGCAGTACTTC. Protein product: CSVVWGGPPEQYF.

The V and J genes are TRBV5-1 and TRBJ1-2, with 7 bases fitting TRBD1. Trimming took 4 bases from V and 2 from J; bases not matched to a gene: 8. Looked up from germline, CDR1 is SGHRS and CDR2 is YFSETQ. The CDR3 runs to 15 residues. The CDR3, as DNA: TGCGCCAGCAGCATGTGGCTAGGGGGCAACTATGGCTACACCTTC. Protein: CASSMWLGGNYGYTF. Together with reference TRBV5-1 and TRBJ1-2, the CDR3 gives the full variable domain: KAGVTQTPRYLIKTRGQQVTLSCSPISGHRSVSWYQQTPGQGLQFLFEYFSETQRNKGNFPGRFSGRQFSNSRSEMNVSTLELGDSALYLCASSMWLGGNYGYTFGSGTRLTVV.

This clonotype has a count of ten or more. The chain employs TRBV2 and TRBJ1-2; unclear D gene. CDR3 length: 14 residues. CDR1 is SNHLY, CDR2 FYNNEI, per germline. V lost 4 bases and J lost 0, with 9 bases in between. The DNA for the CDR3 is TGTGCCAGCAGTGTTCACAGCCCTAACTATGGCTACACCTTC. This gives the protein CASSVHSPNYGYTF.

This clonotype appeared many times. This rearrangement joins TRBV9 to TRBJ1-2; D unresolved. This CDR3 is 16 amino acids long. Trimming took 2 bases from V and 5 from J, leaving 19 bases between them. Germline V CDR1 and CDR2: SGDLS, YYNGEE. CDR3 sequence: CASSVSPQAWTYGYTF. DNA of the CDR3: TGTGCCAGCAGCGTGTCCCCCCAGGCTTGGACGTATGGCTACACCTTC.

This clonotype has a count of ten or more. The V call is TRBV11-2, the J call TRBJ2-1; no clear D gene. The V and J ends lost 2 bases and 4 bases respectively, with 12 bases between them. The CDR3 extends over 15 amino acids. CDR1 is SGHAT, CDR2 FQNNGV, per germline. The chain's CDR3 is CASSLIVTAYNEQFF. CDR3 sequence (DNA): TGTGCCAGCAGCTTAATAGTCACGGCTTACAATGAGCAGTTCTTC.

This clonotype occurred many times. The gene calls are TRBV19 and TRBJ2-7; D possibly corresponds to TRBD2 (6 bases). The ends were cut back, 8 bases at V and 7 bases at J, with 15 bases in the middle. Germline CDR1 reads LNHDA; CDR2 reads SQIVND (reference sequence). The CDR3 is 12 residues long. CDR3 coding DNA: TGTGCCAGTTGGGACGGTGGAGGGGAGCAGTACTTC. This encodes CASWDGGGEQYF.

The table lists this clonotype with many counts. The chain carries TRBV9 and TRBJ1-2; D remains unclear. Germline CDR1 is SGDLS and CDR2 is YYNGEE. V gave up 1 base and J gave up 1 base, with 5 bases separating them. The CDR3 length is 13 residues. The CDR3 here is CASSVQDNYGYTF. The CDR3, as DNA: TGTGCCAGCAGCGTACAAGATAACTATGGCTACACCTTC.

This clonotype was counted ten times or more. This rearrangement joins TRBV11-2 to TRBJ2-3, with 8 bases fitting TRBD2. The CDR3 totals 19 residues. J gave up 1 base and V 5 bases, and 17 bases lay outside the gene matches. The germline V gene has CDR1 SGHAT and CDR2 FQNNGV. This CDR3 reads CASSPFAGPYGGGTDTQYF. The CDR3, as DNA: TGTGCCAGCAGCCCTTTTGCTGGGCCCTACGGGGGGGGCACAGATACGCAGTATTTT.

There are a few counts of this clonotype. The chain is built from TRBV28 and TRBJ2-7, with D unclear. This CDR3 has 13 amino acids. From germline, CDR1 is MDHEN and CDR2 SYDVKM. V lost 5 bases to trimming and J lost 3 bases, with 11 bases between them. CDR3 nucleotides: TGTGCCAGCAGTCCGCCCGATATCTACGAGCAGTACTTC. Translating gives CASSPPDIYEQYF.